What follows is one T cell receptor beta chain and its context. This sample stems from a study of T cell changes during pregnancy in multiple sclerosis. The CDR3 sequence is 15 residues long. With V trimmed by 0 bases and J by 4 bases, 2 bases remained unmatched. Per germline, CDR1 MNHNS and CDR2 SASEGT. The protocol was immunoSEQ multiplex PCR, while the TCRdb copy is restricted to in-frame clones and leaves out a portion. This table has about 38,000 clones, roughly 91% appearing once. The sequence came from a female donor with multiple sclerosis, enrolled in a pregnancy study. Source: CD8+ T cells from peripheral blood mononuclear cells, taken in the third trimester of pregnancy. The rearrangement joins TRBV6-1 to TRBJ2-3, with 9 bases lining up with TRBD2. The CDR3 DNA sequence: TGTGCCAGCAGTGAAGCCCAGCGGGGGGCAGATACGCAGTATTTT. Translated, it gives CASSEAQRGADTQYF.